The 12 T cell receptor beta chains below come from one sample, sequenced in a study of breast tumors, draining lymph nodes, adjacent tissues. MiXCR was run by TCRdb on the multiplex PCR reads, yielding one entry per CDR3 protein. This table has over 250,000 distinct CDR3 sequences, 30% appearing once. The lymph nodes were axillary draining lymph nodes from breast cancer patients. The sequenced sample consisted of axillary lymph node tissue. Source of these receptors: a female donor with breast cancer. Some clones in this sample may be carry-over from other donors' samples.

As for this clonotype: Given the absence of the conserved phenylalanine or tryptophan at the CDR3 end, a read error is likely. The chain links TRBV9 to TRBJ2-7; TRBD2 agrees at 15 bases. The CDR3 sequence is 17 residues long. The germline V gene encodes CDR1 SGDLS and CDR2 YYNGEE. The ends lost 4 bases at V and 6 bases at J; junction bases unmatched: 11. The CDR3, as DNA: TGTGCCAGCAGCCCACCGGGACTAGCGGGAGGAGTGGGCGAGCAGTACCTC. The encoded protein is CASSPPGLAGGVGEQYL.

This clonotype was seen at least ten times. This chain uses TRBV13 with TRBJ2-1; 7 bases align to TRBD2. Trimming cost V 4 bases and J 10 bases; bases outside gene matches: 7. CDR1 and CDR2 from the germline V gene are PRHDT and FYEKMQ (reference sequence). The length of the CDR3 is 13 residues. The CDR3 loop reads CASSSMGGEEQFF. The CDR3 DNA reads TGTGCCAGCAGCTCCATGGGGGGGGAGGAGCAGTTCTTC.

Concerning this clonotype itself: The conserved phenylalanine or tryptophan normally closing the CDR3 is absent here, so this likely arose from a read error. V is TRBV6-5 and J is TRBJ2-5, with TRBD2 identical over 8 bases. The germline V gene has CDR1 MNHEY and CDR2 SVGAGI. The CDR3 is made up of 15 amino acids. CDR3 loop: CTSRYTSGPQETQYC. The CDR3 region has the DNA TGTACCAGCAGATACACTAGCGGCCCCCAAGAGACCCAGTACTGC.

This clonotype was observed a single time. The chain carries TRBV11-3 and TRBJ2-2, with D possibly TRBD2 on 5 matching bases. Per germline, CDR1 SGHNT and CDR2 YENEEA. V was shortened by 3 bases and J by 17 bases, with 13 bases between the two germline ends. The length of the CDR3 is 11 residues. The DNA of the CDR3 is TGTGCCAGCAGCTTGGTCGGGGAGCCATTTTTT. This encodes CASSLVGEPFF.

The sample holds many counts of this clonotype. The gene calls are TRBV20-1 and TRBJ1-3; 10 bases match TRBD1. Germline assignment: CDR1 DFQATT and CDR2 SNEGSKA (reference sequence). CDR3 length: 14 amino acids. Losses at the gene ends were 1 base for V and 7 bases for J; bases not matched to a gene: 4. CDR3 bases: TGCAGTGCTAGAGCCGGGACAGGGGATAACACCATATATTTT. Translated: CSARAGTGDNTIYF.

This clonotype has a handful of counts. The CDR3 protein is CASVVRESPNLNTEAFF. As DNA, the CDR3 is TGCGCCAGCGTCGTGAGGGAGTCGCCAAATCTGAACACTGAAGCTTTCTTT. This chain joins TRBV10-2 and TRBJ1-1, with D unclear. Germline loops: CDR1 WSHSY, CDR2 SAAADI. The CDR3 contains 17 residues. Between the trimmed V and J ends, which lost 8 bases and 0 bases, there was a span of 22 bases.

This clonotype came up a few times. This sequence may be a read error, since a much larger clone differs from it by one base. The V call is TRBV20-1, the J call TRBJ2-7; 8 bases are shared with TRBD1. The CDR3 is 16 amino acids. V trimming: 2 bases; J trimming: 1 base; junction bases outside the gene matches: 10. Germline CDR1 DFQATT, CDR2 SNEGSKA (reference sequence). Here the CDR3 DNA reads TGCAGTGCTAGAACCCGGACAGGGTGGACGTCCTACGAGCAGTACTTC. Its protein product is CSARTRTGWTSYEQYF.

The table lists this clonotype with a few counts. A read error is possible here, since a much larger clone lies one base away. This CDR3 is missing its conserved last phenylalanine or tryptophan, likely due to a read error. This rearrangement joins TRBV20-1 to TRBJ2-2; unclear D gene. The germline V gene encodes CDR1 DFQATT and CDR2 SNEGSKA (reference sequence). The CDR3 has 15 residues. Between the trimmed V and J ends, which lost 1 base and 0 bases, there was a span of 9 bases. The CDR3 coding sequence is TGCAGTGCTAGAGTAGCCGGGCCGAACACCGGGGAGCTGTTTTTG. Translating gives CSARVAGPNTGELFL.

A remark on this clonotype: A read error may account for a junction end that differs from germline. The chain links TRBV10-3 to TRBJ2-1; the D is unclear. The germline gives CDR1 ENHRY, CDR2 SYGVKD. CDR3 length equals 14 residues. CDR3 amino acids: CAINESMTANEQLF. The CDR3 nucleotides are TGTGCCATCAATGAGTCGATGACGGCGAATGAGCAGCTCTTC.

This clonotype has a count of ten or more. This rearrangement joins TRBV20-1 to TRBJ2-7, with D possibly TRBD2 on 5 matching bases. Germline CDR1 reads DFQATT; CDR2 reads SNEGSKA (reference sequence). The CDR3 length is 15 residues. Deletions cut 0 bases from V and 0 bases from J, with 12 bases between. The CDR3 region has the DNA TGCAGTGCTAGAGATGGACGGGGAAGCTCCTACGAGCAGTACTTC. Protein: CSARDGRGSSYEQYF.

This clonotype was detected ten times or more. This chain connects TRBV11-3 to TRBJ2-1; possible D gene TRBD1, 6 bases. Germline V gives CDR1 SGHNT, CDR2 YENEEA. Trimming cost V 6 bases and J 5 bases, with 17 bases left between them. The CDR3 has 15 amino acids. The CDR3 bases are TGTGCCAGCAGATTAAGGGACACTTATAACAATGAGCAGTTCTTC. Its protein is CASRLRDTYNNEQFF.

A note on this clonotype: A much larger clone is a single base away; this may be a read error. The chain uses TRBV3-1 and TRBJ2-5; 7 bases are a match to TRBD2. CDR1 LGHDT and CDR2 YNNKEL come from the germline V gene (reference sequence). This CDR3 region has 14 residues. The chain's CDR3 is CPSSQRGSQETQYF. The DNA of the CDR3 is TGTCCCAGCAGCCAACGCGGGAGTCAAGAGACCCAGTACTTC.